One and the same sample provided the 3 T cell receptor beta chains below, sequenced in a study of OX40 agonist ivuxolimab in advanced cancers. Sequencing used immunoSEQ multiplex PCR; TCRdb keeps in-frame clones, though not all of them. Counted here are some 90,000 clones, under 95% occurring once; the ten biggest clones make up 0.7% to 1%. Sequences were derived from CD4+ or CD8+ T cells sorted from blood, sampled in a trial of the OX40 agonist ivuxolimab. The receptor set was obtained from an adult with an advanced solid tumor such as melanoma, head and neck, liver or kidney cancer.

This clone appeared once. J is TRBJ1-4 and V is TRBV25-1, with a possible D match to TRBD1 (6 bases). This CDR3 has 15 residues. Trimming cost V 5 bases and J 4 bases, with 14 bases left between them. CDR1 is MGHDK and CDR2 is SYGVNS in the germline V gene. The CDR3: CASSTPDRLNEKLFF. The DNA of the CDR3 is TGTGCCAGCAGTACACCCGACAGGCTTAATGAAAAACTGTTTTTT.

Note on this clone: The sample has other DNA sequences that encode this CDR3 too. The V and J genes are TRBV15 and TRBJ2-3; D may be TRBD2 (5 bases). V was clipped by 3 bases and J by 2 bases, with 9 bases between them. The CDR3 covers 14 residues. CDR1 and CDR2 from the germline V gene are LNHNV and YYDKDF (reference sequence). The CDR3 DNA reads TGTGCCACCAGCAGGGACTCCTACACAGATACGCAGTATTTT. Translating gives CATSRDSYTDTQYF.

There are a few counts of this clone. This chain links TRBV7-9 with TRBJ2-1; possible D gene TRBD2, 7 bases. CDR3 length: 16 amino acids. CDR1 is SEHNR and CDR2 is FQNEAQ in the germline V gene (reference sequence). V shed 4 bases and J shed 0 bases, with 13 bases lying between them. The CDR3 loop is CASSSRGGVSYNEQFF. CDR3 coding DNA: TGTGCCAGCAGCTCGAGGGGGGGAGTCTCCTACAATGAGCAGTTCTTC. Using reference TRBV7-9 and TRBJ2-1 for the parts outside the CDR3, the full variable domain is DTGVSQNPRHKITKRGQNVTFRCDPISEHNRLYWYRQTLGQGPEFLTYFQNEAQLEKSRLLSDRFSAERPKGSFSTLEIQRTEQGDSAMYLCASSSRGGVSYNEQFFGPGTRLTVL.